This T cell receptor beta chain emerged from a study of T-cell reconstitution after alpha-beta-depleted transplantation in children. Study-level results: Expanded clones from the graft, numbering several hundred, reportedly supplied alpha-beta T cells about two months after transplant.

The sample holds a few counts of this clonotype. Its specificity is not known. V lost 2 bases and J lost 2, with 10 bases in between. The germline CDR1 and CDR2 sequences are LGHDT and YNNKEL (reference sequence). The CDR3 covers 14 residues. A TCRbeta library incorporating unique molecular identifiers was prepared. TCRdb used MiXCR to reprocess the PCR reads, holding one entry per CDR3 protein. The table lists 200,000 to 250,000 distinct CDR3 sequences, under 30% of them singletons. The chain links TRBV3-1 to TRBJ2-7, with D tentatively TRBD2 (6 bases). This TCR was recovered from a girl aged 2 to 9 with Fanconi anemia, due to receive a stem cell transplant. Specimen: PBMCs, collected before TCRalphabeta/CD19-depleted stem cell transplant. The CDR3 region has the DNA TGTGCCAGCAGCCAAAGGAGGGAAACCTACGAGCAGTACTTC. It specifies CASSQRRETYEQYF.